The entry that follows covers one T cell receptor beta chain sequence. Its antigen is not known. During construction of the library, unique molecular identifiers were attached to individual cDNA molecules for quantitative, reproducible TCR counting. In the authors' workflow: Ranging from about 20,000 to 700,000, TCR counts per sample had a median value of approximately 99,000. TCRdb used MiXCR to reprocess the RACE reads, holding one entry per CDR3 protein. Clone size and V and J calls follow TCRdb, not the original study. The sample yields about 57,000 distinct CDR3 sequences, 9.3% seen once. Time point: patch test 1, 2 weeks after DPC sensitization. Indicated treatment: therapeutic diphenylcyclopropenone sensitization with weekly scalp DPC. These data are taken from a study of human T cells and chemical hapten exposure. Findings of the study overall: Expanded TCR counts at PT1 went up together with patch test score, a positive correlation.

This CDR3 has 16 residues. Germline lookup yields CDR1 MGHRA and CDR2 YSYEKL. Trimming took 0 bases from V and 7 from J, leaving 15 bases between them. Specimen: whole blood, collected in connection with sensitization to the hapten diphenylcyclopropenone (DPC). V is TRBV4-1 and J is TRBJ2-2; unclear D gene. The receptor's source is a woman aged 40-49 years with alopecia areata. Some clones in this sample may be carry-over from other donors' samples. CDR3 sequence: CASSQDGIAIGGELFF. As DNA, the CDR3 is TGCGCCAGCAGCCAAGATGGGATAGCAATAGGCGGGGAGCTGTTTTTT.